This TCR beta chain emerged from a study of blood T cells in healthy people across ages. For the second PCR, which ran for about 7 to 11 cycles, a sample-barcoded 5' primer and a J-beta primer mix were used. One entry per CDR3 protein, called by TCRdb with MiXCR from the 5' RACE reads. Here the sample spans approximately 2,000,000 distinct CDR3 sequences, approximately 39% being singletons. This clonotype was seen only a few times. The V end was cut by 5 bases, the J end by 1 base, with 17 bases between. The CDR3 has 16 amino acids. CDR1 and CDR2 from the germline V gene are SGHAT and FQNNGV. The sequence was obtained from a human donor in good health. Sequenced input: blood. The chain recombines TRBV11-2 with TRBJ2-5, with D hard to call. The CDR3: CASSPWGMRSQETQYF. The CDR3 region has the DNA TGTGCCAGCAGCCCTTGGGGTATGCGGTCCCAAGAGACCCAGTACTTC.